This T cell receptor (beta chain) emerged from a study of OX40 agonist ivuxolimab in advanced cancers. Study as a whole: Allowance was made for prior anti-PD-1, anti-PD-L1 or anti-CTLA-4 therapy, and around 41% had some. Study-level results: CD8+ T cells showed, on average, more clonal expansion than CD4+ cells. Within 6 weeks, CD4+ and CD8+ blood T cells expanded clonally at 0.1 to 3.0 mg/kg.

Assay used: immunoSEQ multiplex PCR; TCRdb lists only in-frame clones, some missing. This table holds about 79,000 clones, approximately 85% found once. To note about this clone: The target antigen is unknown.

Germline CDR1 reads KGHSH; CDR2 reads LQKENI. This CDR3 region has 15 residues. V gave up 6 bases and J gave up 8 bases; unmatched junction bases: 9. This sample comprised CD4+ or CD8+ T cells sorted from blood, obtained in a trial of the OX40 agonist ivuxolimab. The receptor comes from an adult with an advanced solid tumor such as melanoma, head and neck, liver or kidney cancer. This rearrangement joins TRBV18 to TRBJ2-1; TRBD2 aligns across 11 bases. CDR3 amino acids: CASSPTSGSWDEQFF. CDR3 coding DNA: TGTGCCAGCTCTCCCACTAGCGGGAGCTGGGATGAGCAGTTCTTC.